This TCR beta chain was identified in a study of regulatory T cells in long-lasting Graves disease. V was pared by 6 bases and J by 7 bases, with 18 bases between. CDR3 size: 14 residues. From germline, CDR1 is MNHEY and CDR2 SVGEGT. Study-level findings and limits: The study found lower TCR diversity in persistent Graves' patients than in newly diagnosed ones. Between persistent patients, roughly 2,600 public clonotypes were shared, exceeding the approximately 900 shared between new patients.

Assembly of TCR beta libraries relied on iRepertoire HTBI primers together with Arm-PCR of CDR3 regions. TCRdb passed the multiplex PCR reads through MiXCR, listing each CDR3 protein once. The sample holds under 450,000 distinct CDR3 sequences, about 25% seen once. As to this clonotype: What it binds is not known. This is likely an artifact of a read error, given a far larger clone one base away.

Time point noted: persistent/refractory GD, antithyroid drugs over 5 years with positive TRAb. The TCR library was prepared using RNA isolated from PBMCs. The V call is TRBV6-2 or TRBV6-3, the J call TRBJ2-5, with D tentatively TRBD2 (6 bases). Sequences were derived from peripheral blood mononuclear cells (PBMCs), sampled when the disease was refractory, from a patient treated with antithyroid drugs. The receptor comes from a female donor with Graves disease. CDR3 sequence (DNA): TGTGCCAGCAGCTTAGGCCCGGAGGGAGGGACCCAGTACTTC. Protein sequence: CASSLGPEGGTQYF.